Included here is one TCR beta chain sequence, with context. The table lists this clone with a few counts. It lacks a known antigen. No base quality values were provided; no much bigger clone lies one nucleotide off. This sample was taken from a study of cytomegalovirus exposure and HLA in healthy donors (dated by TCRdb to about 2017). For context, the study as a whole: According to an earlier analysis of around 600 of the donors, about 179 million T cells yielded 117 million unique TCR beta sequences and about 300 Gb of sequence data. Typing coverage differed by locus: A, B, C, DRB1 and DQB1 were typed in roughly 620-630 donors, DQA1 in around 500, DPA1 in 600 to 610, and DPB1 in about 450. Approximately 310 gigabases of sequencing data and around 88 million unique TCR sequences made up an early release that covered several hundred HLA-typed donors. A later analysis re-examined previously published TCR beta repertoires from more than 650 donors and added high-resolution HLA genotyping to investigate patterns of TCR occurrence. A later genetic analysis used genome-wide SNP genotypes for 398 of the 666 donors, treating that subset as a discovery cohort. Donor age, sex, ethnicity and CMV serostatus were compiled alongside the repertoire data. HLA typing included class I and class II loci at four-digit resolution. Besides the first cohort of roughly 640 subjects, a separate validation cohort made up of 120 different subjects was used. Rather than drawing on any new phenotypic data, the later analysis identified candidate immune exposures from TCR beta sequences and the way those sequences occurred across donors. Among under 450 genotyped donors of the cohort, an average of around 240,000 unique TCR beta nucleotide sequences were sequenced per donor, about a sixth of them non-productive. The study aimed to test whether signatures of past pathogen exposure could be identified by cataloging public T cell receptors. A few DR-DQ haplotypes were treated as single units for association and clustering because of strong linkage in the cohort. The study profiled the T cell repertoires of around 700 subjects by immunosequencing and related them to cytomegalovirus serostatus. Of the approximately 400 genotyped donors, 65% to 90% were placed in the genetic ancestry cluster associated with self-reported Caucasian donors. All discovery cohort repertoires had been generated using a single sequencing platform. To predict cytomegalovirus infection status, the study brought together high-throughput TCR immunosequencing, statistical association of individual TCRs with disease status, and machine learning. To decide whether each TCR beta V gene segment behaved as functional or pseudogenic, an earlier analysis of some 540 of the donors relied on high-throughput TCR beta sequencing. Beyond this particular receptor, the publication reports: In an earlier analysis of fewer than 750 of the donors, most TCR beta V segments were observed in productive rearrangements about 87% or about 30% of the time, broadly matching IMGT annotations. According to a later analysis, most CMV-associated TCR beta chains appeared to be HLA-restricted, and the HLA associations seemed to be driven largely by CMV exposure. A cluster of highly shared sequence variants was judged likely to represent a technical artifact of the sequencing pipeline. The earlier analysis of almost 600 of the donors excluded some 15 rarely observed V segments, including chromosome 9 orphons, because counts were too low. A further reported finding was that TCR beta sequences accurately predicted the HLA-A and HLA-B alleles for most subjects in the first cohort. Cytomegalovirus status was reported to be diagnosed by the classifier with high specificity and sensitivity in both the original and validation cohorts. Because the 87-base-pair reads could not distinguish some IMGT-functional V segments, including TRBV6-2 and TRBV6-3, those segments were excluded. Because HLA typing was unavailable for some donors at each locus, only the typed subset was used in association tests. Correlated functional status among segregating V segments might reflect linkage disequilibrium, but an unknown experimental factor could not be ruled out. In vitro tests confirmed that a few of the cytomegalovirus-associated TCR beta chains recognize cytomegalovirus antigens. A later analysis associated approximately 17,000 TCR beta sequences with specific HLA alleles at a false discovery rate of 0.05. This cohort had only TCR beta chains sequenced, and the lack of alpha or paired-chain data limited which features could be detected. In a later analysis, TCR association rates were found to vary across HLA loci, with the most associated TCRs seen for DRB1 alleles and the fewest for HLA-C alleles. A total of 150 or so TCR beta chains were listed by the study as associated with cytomegalovirus. A later genetic analysis reported fewer N-insertions in productive TCRs among donors in an Asian-associated ancestry cluster than the 666-donor mean. Most TCR sequences were seen in very few donors, while some public TCRs were found in many individuals. CMV serostatus was the only immune exposure information available for the cohort. Compared with equally common non-associated chains, HLA-associated TCR beta chains in a later analysis were more clonally expanded and had lower generation probabilities. It was suggested by the authors that the approach could potentially be generalized to other disease states and immunological phenotypes. A later genetic analysis associated a missense DCLRE1C variant with V-gene and J-gene trimming of TCR beta chains, and an independent cohort replicated the association. In a later analysis, several top co-occurrence clusters were reported to appear linked to parvovirus B19, influenza, CMV and Epstein-Barr virus. Assigning TCR associations to individual alleles was difficult when HLA alleles, especially DR and DQ, strongly co-occurred. Roughly uniform sequencing depth across donors was assumed in presence/absence analyses, although this assumption may not hold.

Library preparation was by the immunoSEQ multiplex PCR assay. For the multiplex PCR, a mixture combining 60 forward primers for TCR Vbeta segments and 13 reverse primers for TCR Jbeta segments was used. The CDR3 region of rearranged TCR beta genes was amplified from genomic DNA with a multiplex PCR assay. The amplified TCR beta libraries were sequenced on the Illumina HiSeq System as 87-base-pair reads. The study's own analysis went as follows. Across the roughly 600 repertoires, a later analysis counted roughly 84 million unique TCR beta chains, about 10 million of which were shared by at least two donors. Raw reads were error-corrected and collapsed into unique sequences by a nearest-neighbor algorithm in which closely related sequences were merged to remove PCR and sequencing errors. CDR3 sequences were aligned to IMGT reference sequences to assign V, D and J gene segments. Each retained sequence needed at least a six-nucleotide match to both a V gene segment and a J gene segment. A rearrangement counted as productive if the CDR3 had no stop codons and remained in frame with V and J, and every other rearrangement counted as non-productive. CDR3 was defined by IMGT convention, running from the second conserved V-encoded cysteine to the conserved J-encoded phenylalanine. In an earlier analysis of 587 of the donors, sequences lacking an unambiguous match to a single V gene segment were excluded. In an earlier analysis of almost 600 of the donors, a V segment was called functional when productive rearrangements were above 56.7%, and segregating when the standard deviation between donors exceeded 5%. A statistical classification framework was built to diagnose cytomegalovirus status from the catalog of TCR beta chain sequences. In a later analysis, TCR nucleotide sequences were compared against IMGT/GENE-DB human TR gene sequences so that V and J genes could be assigned. A later analysis assigned CDR3 sequences and most-parsimonious VDJ recombination scenarios with the TCRdist pipeline. A later analysis defined each TCR beta chain by its CDR3 amino acid sequence plus V-gene family, and excluded reads lacking a unique V-gene family. As a way to deal with suspected cross-contamination and a sequencing artifact, a later analysis dropped more than 500 nucleotide sequences that were highly shared and had low generation probability. In a later analysis, a clonal expansion index was calculated for each public chain from normalized within-repertoire ranks of inferred template counts. In a later analysis, generation probabilities were computed using a VDJ recombination model fitted to out-of-frame rearrangements, and the results were checked against IGoR. In a later analysis, TCR-TCR, TCR-HLA and TCR-CMV co-occurrence was scored with hypergeometric tests, and a repertoire-size bias correction was applied to TCR pairs. In a later analysis, false discovery rates were estimated by permuting HLA or CMV assignments 20 times. A later analysis grouped co-occurring TCRs with DBSCAN, adding TCRdist sequence similarity when clustering within HLA-allele-positive subsets. Co-occurrence clustering excluded repertoires with fewer than 30,000 or more than 120,000 public chains, plus five with anomalous nucleotide sharing. The table was pulled from immuneACCESS by TCRdb, which kept in-frame rearrangements only. Such tables lose some clones; where checked, under half of the loss comes from unresolved V genes, and the rest has no known cause. V and J calls and clone size are copied from that table; D and trimming were computed from the DNA. For this sample there are 250,000 to 350,000 clones; roughly 90% appear just once. The ten most abundant clones make up less than 2.5% of the sample.

The cohort comprised fewer than 700 healthy bone marrow donors. At the time of sampling, every cohort member was nominally healthy, though immune exposures that went unrecorded were likely present. The donor was CMV seronegative and was included in the group of hundreds of seronegative cohort members. A peripheral blood sample was collected from each donor, and TCR beta sequencing was performed on peripheral blood mononuclear cells. Genomic DNA was extracted from the blood cell samples with the Qiagen DNeasy Blood Extraction Kit. The CDR3 numbers 13 residues from cysteine through phenylalanine. The CDR3 DNA has 39 bases and is translated from base 1. Trimming costs V 2 bases and J 6 bases, and their ends lie 7 bases apart. CDR1 and CDR2 are read off the germline V gene as SGHTA and FQGNSA.

The rearranged chain carries TRBV7-2 and TRBJ2-2; the D gene is perhaps TRBD1, from 5 matching bases. Sequencing was carried out using PBMCs. The source is a woman between 18 and 29 years old in good health and CMV-seronegative. The nucleotides read TGTGCCAGCAGCTTACAGGGCGCCGGGGAGCTGTTTTTT. Its translation reads: CASSLQGAGELFF.